A single sample is the source of the 30 T cell receptor beta chains below, sequenced in a study of shared clonotypes between healthy human individuals. The method was immunoSEQ multiplex PCR; TCRdb's version includes in-frame clones alone and lacks a portion of them. In the table there are over a million clones, 96% of which are singletons. Sequencing was performed on naive CD4+ T cells sorted from blood. Subset specified: CD45RA+ positively selected. These receptors originate from a man aged 25 to 40 in good health.

This sequence joins TRBV7-2 and TRBJ1-3; 7 bases fit TRBD1. The CDR3 is made up of 15 amino acids. Germline values: CDR1 SGHTA, CDR2 FQGNSA. J was trimmed by 2 bases and V by 4 bases; bases with no gene match: 5. This CDR3 reads CASSSTTGAGNTIYF. In DNA form, the CDR3 reads TGTGCCAGCAGCTCTACCACAGGGGCTGGAAACACCATATATTTT. The variable domain in full, with the rest retrieved from reference TRBV7-2 and TRBJ1-3, is GAGVSQSPSNKVTEKGKDVELRCDPISGHTALYWYRQSLGQGLEFLIYFQGNSAPDKSGLPSDRFSAERTGGSVSTLTIQRTQQEDSAVYLCASSSTTGAGNTIYFGEGSWLTVV.

V gene TRBV28 combines with J gene TRBJ1-1; D is unresolved. Germline CDR1 and CDR2: MDHEN and SYDVKM. This CDR3 has 12 residues. Deletions cut 10 bases from V and 1 base from J, with 10 bases between. CDR3 protein: CAIERGNTEAFF. In nucleotides, the CDR3 is TGTGCCATTGAGCGGGGGAACACTGAAGCTTTCTTT.

The chain couples TRBV5-6 to TRBJ2-7, with 12 bases fitting TRBD2. The germline gives CDR1 SGHDT, CDR2 YYEEEE. V shed 2 bases, J shed 1 base, and the junction held 10 bases outside the gene matches. The CDR3 loop spans 18 amino acids. In nucleotides, the CDR3 is TGTGCCAGCAGCTTAAGACAACTAGCGGGAGGAAAGTCCTACGAGCAGTACTTC. Translated: CASSLRQLAGGKSYEQYF.

J is TRBJ1-2 and V is TRBV4-2; 12 bases line up with TRBD1. Germline V gene lookup returns CDR1 LGHNA and CDR2 YNFKEQ. The junction had 9 bases not matched to a gene; V was cut back by 0 bases and J by 4 bases. The CDR3 has 18 residues. In DNA, the CDR3 is TGTGCCAGCAGCCAAGATCTTGCCGGGACAGGGGGCGGCTATGGCTACACCTTC. Its protein is CASSQDLAGTGGGYGYTF.

V and J are TRBV28 and TRBJ1-5, with 11 bases that match TRBD1. CDR3 length: 17 amino acids. The V and J ends lost 4 bases and 0 bases, in that order; junction bases with no gene match: 5. Germline CDR1 and CDR2: MDHEN and SYDVKM. CDR3 bases: TGTGCCAGCAGTTCCGGGACAGGGGGAATTAGCAATCAGCCCCAGCATTTT. Amino acid sequence: CASSSGTGGISNQPQHF.

V gene TRBV2 combines with J gene TRBJ2-5, with 11 bases lining up with TRBD1. V gave up 5 bases and J gave up 4 bases; unmatched junction bases: 3. Germline V gives CDR1 SNHLY, CDR2 FYNNEI. CDR3 size: 14 residues. The CDR3 DNA reads as TGTGCCAGCAGTCCGGACAGGGGGCGAGAGACCCAGTACTTC. Its protein product is CASSPDRGRETQYF.

This chain joins TRBV28 and TRBJ2-7; D may match TRBD1 or TRBD2 (6 bases each). The CDR3 contains 15 residues. Looked up from germline, CDR1 is MDHEN and CDR2 is SYDVKM. The V and J ends lost 5 bases and 2 bases respectively, with 16 bases between them. The CDR3 DNA is TGTGCCAGCAGTCCTGCCGGGGGCGGCGCCTACGAGCAGTACTTC. Protein: CASSPAGGGAYEQYF.

The CDR3: CACRAGWGTDTQYF. CDR3 sequence (DNA): TGTGCCTGCCGGGCAGGCTGGGGCACAGATACGCAGTATTTT. J is TRBJ2-3 and V is TRBV6-1; no reliable D call. Germline lookup yields CDR1 MNHNS and CDR2 SASEGT. V was pared by 11 bases and J by 1 base, with 16 bases between. The CDR3 is 14 amino acids.

The chain recombines TRBV5-5 with TRBJ1-1, with D possibly TRBD1 on 6 matching bases. The V gene lost 0 bases and the J gene lost 0 bases, with 9 bases spanning the gap. CDR3 size: 15 residues. The germline gives CDR1 SGHKS, CDR2 YYEKEE (reference sequence). The CDR3 DNA reads as TGTGCCAGCAGCTTGGGGGGGCCTATGAACACTGAAGCTTTCTTT. Residues: CASSLGGPMNTEAFF. Variable domain in full (rest from reference TRBV5-5 and TRBJ1-1): DAGVTQSPTHLIKTRGQQVTLRCSPISGHKSVSWYQQVLGQGPQFIFQYYEKEERGRGNFPDRFSARQFPNYSSELNVNALLLGDSALYLCASSLGGPMNTEAFFGQGTRLTVV.

V gene TRBV7-2 combines with J gene TRBJ2-1; D unclear. The length of the CDR3 is 13 residues. Germline V CDR1 and CDR2: SGHTA, FQGNSA. The V end was cut by 2 bases, the J end by 9 bases, with 11 bases between. Written as DNA, the CDR3 is TGTGCCAGCAGCTTATACCCCCATGGTGAGCAGTTCTTC. Its protein product is CASSLYPHGEQFF.

This chain links TRBV6-5 with TRBJ1-4; D gene uncertain. The V gene lost 5 bases and the J gene lost 7 bases, with 8 bases spanning the gap. The germline CDR1 and CDR2 sequences are MNHEY and SVGAGI. The CDR3 has 12 residues. The CDR3 DNA sequence: TGTGCCAGCAGTACCGGACGTGAAAAACTGTTTTTT. Residues: CASSTGREKLFF.

The V gene is TRBV7-8, the J gene TRBJ2-1; no definite D call. The V and J ends lost 0 bases and 0 bases respectively, with 15 bases between them. Germline V lookup: CDR1 SGHVS, CDR2 FQNEAQ. The CDR3 spans 18 residues. The CDR3 nucleotides read TGTGCCAGCAGCTTAGCTCTGGCAGCCTCAAGCTCCTACAATGAGCAGTTCTTC. Translation gives CASSLALAASSSYNEQFF.

V and J are TRBV9 and TRBJ2-5; possible D gene TRBD2, 5 bases. This CDR3 region has 14 residues. The germline gives CDR1 SGDLS, CDR2 YYNGEE. The germline V and J ends were trimmed by 4 bases and 5 bases, with 15 bases remaining between them. The CDR3 region is CASSSSGGWETQYF. The CDR3, as DNA: TGTGCCAGCAGCTCTAGTGGAGGCTGGGAGACCCAGTACTTC.

V gene TRBV5-1 combines with J gene TRBJ2-7; 7 positions match TRBD1. The CDR3 is made up of 16 amino acids. Germline CDR1 SGHRS, CDR2 YFSETQ. With V trimmed by 0 bases and J by 4 bases, 10 bases remained unmatched. The CDR3 DNA reads as TGCGCCAGCAGCTTGGAGGACAGGTGGACTCATTACGAGCAGTACTTC. Its protein product is CASSLEDRWTHYEQYF.

V and J are TRBV7-3 and TRBJ1-1, with 8 bases aligning to TRBD1. CDR1 and CDR2 from the germline V gene are SGHTA and FQGTGA. CDR3 size: 14 residues. The ends lost 6 bases at V and 3 bases at J; junction bases unmatched: 6. The CDR3 bases are TGTGCCAGCAGATTCCAACAGGGGGACACTGAAGCTTTCTTT. Translating gives CASRFQQGDTEAFF. Combining the CDR3 with reference TRBV7-3 and TRBJ1-1 gives the whole variable domain GAGVSQTPSNKVTEKGKYVELRCDPISGHTALYWYRQSLGQGPEFLIYFQGTGAADDSGLPNDRFFAVRPEGSVSTLKIQRTERGDSAVYLCASRFQQGDTEAFFGQGTRLTVV.

As to this clone: Other DNA sequences in the same sample also yield this CDR3. The rearrangement joins TRBV2 to TRBJ2-3, with 10 bases that match TRBD2. V shed 1 base and J 3 bases; nucleotides not matched to a gene: 1. The CDR3 sequence is 15 residues long. Germline loops: CDR1 SNHLY, CDR2 FYNNEI. Here the CDR3 DNA reads TGTGCCAGCAGTGAAGGACTAGCGGGTACAGATACGCAGTATTTT. This encodes CASSEGLAGTDTQYF.

The chain combines TRBV4-3 with TRBJ1-1; D unclear. The V end was cut by 6 bases, the J end by 0 bases, with 11 bases between. The CDR3 is 14 amino acids. The germline V gene encodes CDR1 LGHNA and CDR2 YSLEER. This chain's CDR3 is CASSQDGLNTEAFF. For the CDR3, the DNA is TGCGCCAGCAGTCAGGACGGCCTGAACACTGAAGCTTTCTTT.

The chain is built from TRBV6-9 and TRBJ1-5; 7 nucleotides match TRBD1. Germline V lookup: CDR1 MNHGY, CDR2 SVAAGI. The CDR3 is 17 amino acids. J was trimmed by 4 bases and V by 6 bases; bases with no gene match: 15. The CDR3 loop is CASSPQTGRPVNQPQHF. For the CDR3, the DNA is TGTGCCAGCAGCCCCCAGACAGGGCGCCCGGTTAATCAGCCCCAGCATTTT.

V and J are TRBV5-1 and TRBJ2-5; unclear D gene. The germline V gene encodes CDR1 SGHRS and CDR2 YFSETQ. The CDR3 runs 14 residues. The V gene lost 4 bases and the J gene lost 2 bases, with 12 bases spanning the gap. Written as DNA, the CDR3 is TGCGCCAGCAGCCCCAATCATGCGCAAGAGACCCAGTACTTC. It yields the protein CASSPNHAQETQYF. The full variable domain, with the rest looked up from reference TRBV5-1 and TRBJ2-5, is KAGVTQTPRYLIKTRGQQVTLSCSPISGHRSVSWYQQTPGQGLQFLFEYFSETQRNKGNFPGRFSGRQFSNSRSEMNVSTLELGDSALYLCASSPNHAQETQYFGPGTRLLVL.

This sequence joins TRBV30 and TRBJ1-6; 9 bases line up with TRBD1. This CDR3 has 14 amino acids. Trimming cost V 3 bases and J 9 bases; bases outside gene matches: 6. The V gene's germline CDR1 is GTSNPN and CDR2 SVGIG (reference sequence). CDR3 sequence (DNA): TGTGCCTGGAGACCCGGGACAGGGACTTCACCCCTCCACTTT. Translation gives CAWRPGTGTSPLHF.

The chain combines TRBV5-1 with TRBJ2-1; D ambiguous. Germline V CDR1 and CDR2: SGHRS, YFSETQ. V was trimmed by 1 base and J by 4 bases, leaving 9 bases between them. This CDR3 comprises 14 residues. The CDR3 DNA follows: TGCGCCAGCAGCTTGATCCCCGGATACAATGAGCAGTTCTTC. Its translation: CASSLIPGYNEQFF.

The rearrangement joins TRBV5-1 to TRBJ2-2, with 13 bases identical to TRBD2. This CDR3 spans 22 amino acids. The V gene end was trimmed by 3 bases and the J gene end by 1 base; junction bases not matched to a gene: 18. Per germline, CDR1 SGHRS and CDR2 YFSETQ. Here the CDR3 reads CASSSWMDFVGLAGWNTGELFF. As DNA, the CDR3 is TGCGCCAGCAGCTCCTGGATGGATTTTGTGGGACTAGCGGGATGGAACACCGGGGAGCTGTTTTTT.

This clone occurred once. J is TRBJ2-2 and V is TRBV19; TRBD2 matches 13 bases. V lost 5 bases and J lost 4; bases outside the gene matches: 13. This CDR3 is 19 amino acids long. Germline lookup yields CDR1 LNHDA and CDR2 SQIVND (reference sequence). The CDR3 region has the DNA TGTGCCAGTAGTTCAACAGGGGGCGGACTAGCGGGAGTCACCGGGGAGCTGTTTTTT. This sequence encodes CASSSTGGGLAGVTGELFF.

As for this clone: This same CDR3 is encoded by further DNA sequences in the sample. The chain carries TRBV9 and TRBJ1-1; 8 positions match TRBD1. Unmatched junction bases numbered 1, after V lost 2 bases and J lost 4 bases. In germline, CDR1 is SGDLS, CDR2 YYNGEE. The CDR3 runs 13 residues. The CDR3 is CASSVTGGTEAFF. For the CDR3, the DNA is TGTGCCAGCAGCGTCACAGGGGGCACTGAAGCTTTCTTT.

The genes are TRBV10-2 and TRBJ2-3; TRBD2 agrees at 12 bases. Germline-derived CDR1 and CDR2 are WSHSY and SAAADI. V gave up 0 bases and J gave up 2 bases; unmatched junction bases: 9. The CDR3 sequence is 19 residues long. The chain's CDR3 is CASSESGLAGLTPTDTQYF. CDR3 coding DNA: TGCGCCAGCAGTGAGTCGGGACTAGCGGGTTTAACCCCCACAGATACGCAGTATTTT.

The chain couples TRBV6-6 to TRBJ2-7; 10 bases agree with TRBD2. Trimming removed 10 bases from V and 3 bases from J; junction bases left unmatched: 12. The V gene's germline CDR1 is MNHNY and CDR2 SVGAGI (reference sequence). The CDR3 loop spans 15 amino acids. This CDR3 reads CATGLSGRVYYEQYF. In DNA, the CDR3 is TGTGCCACGGGTCTCAGCGGGAGGGTCTACTACGAGCAGTACTTC.

Written as DNA, the CDR3 is TGCAGCGTTGCGGTGCCCCAGGGAGTGGTCTACGAGCAGTACTTC. Protein: CSVAVPQGVVYEQYF. The chain uses TRBV29-1 and TRBJ2-7; D assignment may be TRBD1 or TRBD2 (5 bases each). Germline V gene sequence: CDR1 SQVTM, CDR2 ANQGSEA. Trimming pared 4 bases from V and 3 bases from J, leaving 19 bases between. This CDR3 comprises 15 residues.

V usage is TRBV11-2 and J usage is TRBJ2-2, with 8 bases matching TRBD1. The CDR3 sequence is 17 residues long. Trimming cost V 6 bases and J 1 base; bases outside gene matches: 10. CDR1 and CDR2 from the germline V gene are SGHAT and FQNNGV. Here the CDR3 DNA reads TGTGCCAGCAGTTCAGGGGGCTACAAATTGAACACCGGGGAGCTGTTTTTT. Translation: CASSSGGYKLNTGELFF.

The rearrangement links TRBV23-1 to TRBJ2-7; 12 bases are shared with TRBD2. TRBV23-1 is reported as an ORF; its role is uncertain. The CDR3 sequence is 15 residues long. Trimming cost V 0 bases and J 3 bases; bases outside gene matches: 0. CDR3 sequence (DNA): TGCGCCAGCAGTCAATCGGGACTAGCGGGCTACGAGCAGTACTTC. This sequence encodes CASSQSGLAGYEQYF.

The count of this clone is one. The rearrangement uses TRBV6-6 and TRBJ1-2, with TRBD1 identical over 9 bases. The CDR3 loop spans 14 amino acids. CDR1 is MNHNY, CDR2 SVGAGI, per germline (reference sequence). V lost 6 bases, J lost 2 bases, and 4 bases stayed unmatched. As DNA, the CDR3 is TGTGCCAGCAGGACCGGGACAGGGAACTATGGCTACACCTTC. It yields the protein CASRTGTGNYGYTF.